These T cell receptor beta chains were read from a single sample in a study of graft-versus-host responses after intestinal transplantation. Method: immunoSEQ multiplex PCR; TCRdb's copy keeps in-frame clones and lacks some. The table records some 15,000 clones, approximately 30% of them present only once. The source material was alloreactive CD4+ T cells from a mixed lymphocyte reaction culture, sampled before intestinal transplant. These receptors were collected from a human patient who received an intestinal transplant. The CDR3 runs from the conserved cysteine through the conserved F or W. Fields, in order: D gene, V gene, clone size, J gene, CDR3 protein, CDR3 DNA. D genes are given only for firm matches. Expanded clones are given a class, and other clones once, few, many or no size at all.

>NA|TRBV7-9|NA|TRBJ1-2
CASSLMGGAGGYTF
TGTGCCAGCAGCTTAATGGGTGGGGCTGGCGGCTACACCTTC
>NA|TRBV12-5|few|TRBJ1-6
CASGLGGLGSPLHF
TGTGCTAGTGGTTTGGGCGGGCTGGGATCACCCCTCCACTTT
>TRBD2|TRBV5-1|few|TRBJ2-7
CASSRKTSGGDSYEQYF
TGCGCCAGCAGCAGGAAGACTAGCGGGGGGGACTCCTACGAGCAGTACTTC
>TRBD1|TRBV9|NA|TRBJ1-6
CASSAGQVSEYNSPLHF
TGTGCCAGCAGCGCGGGACAGGTCAGCGAATATAATTCACCCCTCCACTTT
>TRBD2|TRBV5-4|few|TRBJ2-7
CASSKTSGGEPGF
TGTGCCAGCAGCAAGACTAGCGGGGGAGAGCCGGGCTTC
>NA|TRBV6-1|NA|TRBJ1-5
CASSPRSNQPQHF
TGTGCCAGCAGTCCCCGTAGCAATCAGCCCCAGCATTTT
>NA|TRBV10-3|few|TRBJ2-1
CAISDTSNNPYNEQFF
TGTGCCATCAGTGATACGTCAAACAACCCCTACAATGAGCAGTTCTTC
>TRBD1|TRBV27|NA|TRBJ2-3
CASSSDREPRTDTQYF
TGTGCCAGCAGTTCCGACAGGGAACCTCGCACAGATACGCAGTATTTT
>NA|TRBV7-6|NA|TRBJ1-6
CASSLAPDRNSPLHF
TGTGCCAGCAGCTTAGCTCCGGACCGGAATTCACCCCTCCACTTT
>TRBD1|TRBV7-9|few|TRBJ2-7
CASSLGDSIKYF
TGTGCCAGCAGCTTAGGGGACAGCATAAAGTACTTC
>NA|TRBV2|NA|TRBJ2-5
CASTTGETQYF
TGTGCCAGCACAACGGGGGAGACCCAGTACTTC
>TRBD1|TRBV2|NA|TRBJ1-5
CASREDRAPQPQHF
TGTGCCAGCAGGGAAGACAGGGCCCCTCAGCCCCAGCATTTT
>NA|TRBV6-1|few|TRBJ2-4
CASSLSAGVNIQYF
TGTGCCAGCAGTTTATCGGCAGGGGTGAACATTCAGTACTTC
>TRBD2|TRBV9|NA|TRBJ2-1
CASSGTSGAYNEQFF
TGTGCCAGCAGCGGGACTAGCGGAGCCTACAATGAGCAGTTCTTC
>NA|TRBV7-9|NA|TRBJ2-1
CASSPYNEQFF
TGTGCCAGCAGCCCGTACAATGAGCAGTTCTTC
>NA|TRBV5-1|few|TRBJ2-7
CASSNGQYSYEQYF
TGCGCCAGCAGCAACGGACAGTACTCCTACGAGCAGTACTTC
>NA|TRBV6-5|NA|TRBJ2-5
CASSRAPQETQYF
TGTGCCAGCAGCCGGGCCCCCCAAGAGACCCAGTACTTC
>NA|TRBV7-9|few|TRBJ1-1
CASSFSSRGNTEAFF
TGTGCCAGCAGCTTCTCGTCCAGAGGGAACACTGAAGCTTTCTTT
>NA|TRBV6-6|NA|TRBJ1-5
CASGVGNQPQHF
TGTGCCAGCGGGGTTGGCAATCAGCCCCAGCATTTT
>TRBD1|TRBV18|few|TRBJ1-1
CASSIQGGNTEAFF
TGTGCCAGCTCAATACAGGGGGGTAACACTGAAGCTTTCTTT
>NA|TRBV6-5|medium-sized|TRBJ1-5
CASSRVYSNQPQHF
TGTGCCAGCAGCAGGGTTTATAGCAATCAGCCCCAGCATTTT
>NA|TRBV7-3|NA|TRBJ2-1
CASSLGWESNEQFF
TGTGCCAGCAGCCTTGGGTGGGAGAGCAATGAGCAGTTCTTC
>NA|TRBV2|NA|TRBJ1-1
CASSDLRSRSVNTEAFF
TGTGCCAGCAGTGATCTCAGGTCCCGCTCGGTGAACACTGAAGCTTTCTTT
>NA|TRBV6-5|NA|TRBJ2-4
CASSNVGIQYF
TGTGCCAGCAGTAACGTTGGGATTCAGTACTTC
>TRBD1|TRBV30|few|TRBJ2-7
CAWTDRGGYEQYF
TGTGCCTGGACGGACAGGGGGGGTTACGAGCAGTACTTC
>NA|TRBV10-3|medium-sized|TRBJ1-2
CAINVEATGYGYTF
TGTGCCATCAACGTTGAGGCGACAGGCTATGGCTACACCTTC
>NA|TRBV19|NA|TRBJ2-6
CASSHPSGSGANVLTF
TGTGCCAGTAGCCACCCCTCGGGCTCTGGGGCCAACGTCCTGACTTTC
>TRBD2|TRBV5-6|few|TRBJ2-5
CASSVISGRVQRETQYF
TGTGCCAGCTCTGTTATTAGCGGGAGGGTTCAACGTGAGACCCAGTACTTC
>NA|TRBV18|NA|TRBJ2-5
CASSPKETQYF
TGTGCCAGCTCACCAAAAGAGACCCAGTACTTC
>TRBD1|TRBV7-7|once|TRBJ2-5
CASSYGTVATETQYF
TGTGCCAGCAGCTACGGGACAGTGGCAACAGAGACCCAGTACTTC
>NA|TRBV7-6|NA|TRBJ2-2
CASSRRGGGPNTGELFF
TGTGCCAGCAGCCGCCGGGGTGGGGGCCCAAACACCGGGGAGCTGTTTTTT
>TRBD1|TRBV19|NA|TRBJ1-2
CASSIRGDRGRFYGYTF
TGTGCCAGTAGTATAAGAGGGGACAGGGGGCGCTTCTATGGCTACACCTTC